This T cell receptor beta chain appears in the sequencing data of a study of T-cell reconstitution after alpha-beta-depleted transplantation in children (dated by TCRdb to 2016 to 2017). General notes on the study: T-cell immune reconstitution after TCRalphabeta/CD19-depleted allogeneic hematopoietic cell transplantation in children was quantitatively tracked in the study by means of TCR repertoire profiling. What the work shows at the level of the full study, not this receptor alone: The apparently early recovery of alphabetaT-cell counts about two months after transplant reportedly depended on only several hundred rapidly expanded clones that came from non-depleted graft cells. In some patients, the high TCRbeta diversity seen at day 60 was put down to recipient T cells and intrathymic progenitors that had survived conditioning. Hyperexpanded clone frequencies declined over subsequent months; after one year, T-cell counts and TCRbeta diversity were mostly attributed to newly produced T cells.

The method was PCR. The data were produced on an Illumina HiSeq 2500. To normalize quantification of the TCRbeta repertoire, the TCR libraries were built with molecular barcoding that relied on unique molecular identifiers. Using fastp trimming at Q25 and MiXCR clonotype assembly, TCRdb reanalyzed the public sequencing data and kept in-frame beta chains. Records with the same CDR3 protein are collapsed into one entry carrying the most frequent genes and DNA. The sample has more than 500,000 distinct CDR3 sequences on record, 11% of them singletons. Of the sample, approximately 15% falls within the top ten clones. The meaning of the sample's treatment or condition label: allogeneic hematopoietic cell transplantation with graft depleted of TCRalphabeta T cells and CD19 B cells. The children who served as transplant recipients had been given grafts of TCRalphabeta/CD19-depleted allogeneic hematopoietic cells.

This clonotype was recorded many times. Its antigen is still unknown. No much larger clone exists at a distance of one base, and base qualities are not known. Sequencing was performed on PBMCs, mostly from graft donor cells, taken 180 days after TCRalphabeta/CD19-depleted stem cell transplant. The TCR comes from a female patient under 10 years old who had a stem cell transplant for aplastic anemia, so the T cells may come from the graft donor.

The DNA is as follows: TGTGCCAGCAGCGGAGGGGTAACCGGGGAGCTGTTTTTT. This gives the protein CASSGGVTGELFF. Rearrangement joined TRBV5-5 to TRBJ2-2, and TRBD2 may be the D gene, going by 6 matching bases. CDR1 is given as SGHKS and CDR2 as YYEKEE, both from the germline V gene (reference sequence). The CDR3 measures 13 amino acids from cysteine to phenylalanine. The kept DNA is CDR3 alone, 39 bases in frame from the first base. V sheds 4 bases and J sheds 5 bases, leaving 9 bases between their ends.